This entry is about one T cell receptor beta chain. Its antigen target is currently unknown. This entry belongs to a study of T cells expressing NK-cell markers (dated by TCRdb to 2018 to 2020). With regard to the full study: TCR beta-chain repertoires were profiled in sorted CD3+CD56+NKG2C+, CD3+CD56+NKG2C- and CD3+CD56-NKG2C+ T-cell subsets from several donors. Randomly selected healthy volunteers, three men and five women, were used as the eight sequenced donors. Seven of the eight sequenced donors were HCMV-seropositive and one was HCMV-seronegative. Illumina HiSeq 2000/2500, MiSeq or NextSeq was used to sequence libraries as 2 x 150 bp reads.

The study at large found these results: For roughly six donors, the dominant CD3+CD56+NKG2C+ clonotypes were among the top 10 CD8+ clonotypes and accounted for about 1.0-7.0% of CD8+ T cells. Those dominant clonotypes were again the most abundant among CD3+CD56-NKG2C+ cells in a few donors, at roughly 25-60.1%. It remained unclear whether the expanded NKG2C-expressing T cell clones were specific for HCMV antigens.

HCMV serostatus was determined by detecting HCMV-specific IgG in serum with a commercial ELISA kit. Ficoll density gradient centrifugation was used to isolate peripheral blood mononuclear cells from blood. Reading from cysteine to phenylalanine, the CDR3 counts 14 amino acids. No coding sequence is recorded. Taken from the germline V gene, the CDR1 and CDR2 loops are SGHNT and YENEEA. TCRdb shows the sequencer as Illumina HiSeq 2000. TCR beta cDNA libraries were prepared using 5'RACE template switching, which introduced a universal primer site and unique molecular identifiers. Synthesis of cDNA was primed from the TCR beta constant segment and was followed by two consecutive PCR amplification steps. Under the source paper's analysis protocol: Reads were demultiplexed and grouped by UMI with MIGEC, and clonotypes were assembled and quantified with MiTCR. To exclude erroneous sequences, only TCR cDNA sequences supported by at least two reads were retained. The tcR package was used for downstream repertoire analysis, and clonotypes were matched between fractions using CDR3 nucleotide sequence together with V segment. VDJmatch was used to annotate antigen specificity against VDJdb, with one amino acid substitution allowed in CDR3. TCRdb reprocessed the reads and provides one entry for every CDR3 protein sequence; no DNA is given. Here the V and J calls rest on TCRdb's processing, not on the authors' analysis. The sample's own table lists 500,000 or so distinct CDR3 sequences. Of the sample, 3% to 4.5% is held by the ten largest clones.

The chain was built from TRBV11-3 and TRBJ2-7; checking the TCRdb D call of TRBD1 is not possible without DNA. Material for sequencing was blood T cells: a sorted CD56 or NKG2C T cell subset, CD4+ or CD8+ T cells, or bulk PBMC T cells (not recorded which). The TCR was taken from a man aged 18 to 29 in good health. Donor details come from another sample of the same person, matched by shared clones. Here the CDR3 is given as CASSPDGQSYEQYF. Extended through the reference TRBV11-3 and TRBJ2-7 proteins, this CDR3 yields the full variable domain: EAGVVQSPRYKIIEKKQPVAFWCNPISGHNTLYWYLQNLGQGPELLIRYENEEAVDDSQLPKDRFSAERLKGVDSTLKIQPAELGDSAVYLCASSPDGQSYEQYFGPGTRLTVT.